These 10 T cell receptor beta chains originate from one sample sequenced in a study of naive CD8 T cells in extremely preterm neonates. The data were produced by immunoSEQ multiplex PCR, yet TCRdb's version contains in-frame clones alone and is incomplete. This table holds over 6,000 clones, about 97% found once. Specimen: naive CD8+ T cells from blood. All receptors come from a human donor in good health.

The CDR3 coding sequence is TGCAGCGCCGAGACAGGGCGACGGTATGGCTACACCTTC. Protein product: CSAETGRRYGYTF. V and J are TRBV29-1 and TRBJ1-2; 7 bases are shared with TRBD1. The ends lost 7 bases at V and 5 bases at J; junction bases unmatched: 10. Germline V lookup: CDR1 SQVTM, CDR2 ANQGSEA. The CDR3 has 13 amino acids.

The genes are TRBV21-1 and TRBJ2-5; the D segment call TRBD1 is taken from the table without a DNA check. TRBV21-1 is described as a pseudogene. The CDR3 runs to 18 residues. This CDR3 is CASSKEGQGVMYQDTQYF. CDR3 DNA sequence: TGTGCCAGCAGCAAAGAGGGGCAGGGGGTAATGTACCAAGATACCCAGTACTTC.

The chain recombines TRBV11-2 with TRBJ1-1; no clear D. V was shortened by 0 bases and J by 10 bases, with 12 bases between the two germline ends. The CDR3 sequence is 13 residues long. The germline gives CDR1 SGHAT, CDR2 FQNNGV. Here the CDR3 DNA reads TGTGCCAGCAGCTTAGAAGGCAGTCGCGGAGCTTTCTTT. Its protein is CASSLEGSRGAFF.

The chain employs TRBV19 and TRBJ2-1; maybe TRBD2 (6 bases). CDR3 size: 15 residues. Germline loops: CDR1 LNHDA, CDR2 SQIVND (reference sequence). V gave up 4 bases and J gave up 5 bases, with 15 bases separating them. This CDR3 reads CASSTEGGEDNEQFF. CDR3 nucleotides: TGTGCCAGTAGTACGGAGGGCGGGGAAGACAATGAGCAGTTCTTC.

The V call is TRBV6-6, the J call TRBJ2-2, with 10 bases aligning to TRBD1. CDR1 and CDR2 from the germline V gene are MNHNY and SVGAGI (reference sequence). The CDR3 consists of 15 residues. V dropped 5 bases and J dropped 4; count of bases not matched to a gene: 4. The CDR3 nucleotides are TGTGCCAGCAGTCCCGGACAGGGGGGCACCGGGGAGCTGTTTTTT. Protein sequence: CASSPGQGGTGELFF.

The CDR3 spells CASSLRPSPYNEQFF. The CDR3, as DNA: TGTGCCAGCAGCTTAAGACCTAGCCCCTACAATGAGCAGTTCTTC. The rearrangement joins TRBV7-9 to TRBJ2-1, with a possible D match to TRBD2 (5 bases). The germline V and J ends were trimmed by 2 bases and 2 bases, with 10 bases remaining between them. The length of the CDR3 is 15 residues. CDR1 and CDR2 (germline): SEHNR, FQNEAQ (reference sequence).

The chain couples TRBV12-1 to TRBJ2-7; TRBD2, the table's D call, lacks a check against the DNA. TRBV12-1 is classified as a pseudogene. The CDR3 consists of 16 residues. The CDR3 region is CASSRLLAANSYEQYF. As DNA, the CDR3 is TGTGCCAGCAGCAGACTACTAGCGGCAAACTCCTACGAGCAGTACTTC.

V and J are TRBV5-1 and TRBJ2-1, with 12 positions matching TRBD2. Germline lookup yields CDR1 SGHRS and CDR2 YFSETQ. V shed 2 bases, J shed 10 bases, and the junction held 13 bases outside the gene matches. The CDR3 extends over 17 amino acids. The CDR3 region has the DNA TGCGCCAGCAGCTTTGGGGCCTGGACTAGCGGGATGAGAGAGCAGTTCTTC. As protein: CASSFGAWTSGMREQFF.

This rearrangement joins TRBV9 to TRBJ2-1, with 11 nucleotides matching TRBD2. V lost 6 bases, J lost 6 bases, and 26 bases stayed unmatched. The CDR3 has 21 amino acids. The germline V gene has CDR1 SGDLS and CDR2 YYNGEE. CDR3 residues: CASTPEGLRLAGGPLLNEQFF. The DNA of the CDR3 is TGTGCCAGCACCCCCGAGGGTTTAAGGCTAGCGGGAGGTCCCCTCCTCAATGAGCAGTTCTTC.

The chain links TRBV2 to TRBJ2-7; TRBD2 matches at 10 bases. This CDR3 is 15 amino acids long. The trim removed 1 base at V and 4 bases at J, leaving 4 bases unmatched. The V gene's germline CDR1 is SNHLY and CDR2 FYNNEI. In nucleotides, the CDR3 is TGTGCCAGCAGTGAAGAACTAGCGGGAAGATACGAGCAGTACTTC. Translated, it gives CASSEELAGRYEQYF. Looking up the rest from reference TRBV2 and TRBJ2-7 gives the full variable domain: EPEVTQTPSHQVTQMGQEVILRCVPISNHLYFYWYRQILGQKVEFLVSFYNNEISEKSEIFDDQFSVERPDGSNFTLKIRSTKLEDSAMYFCASSEELAGRYEQYFGPGTRLTVT.